Presented here are 24 T cell receptor beta chains from one specimen sequenced in a study of shared clonotypes between healthy human individuals. TCRdb's table, derived via immunoSEQ multiplex PCR, lists solely in-frame clones and lacks some. The data show approximately 1.5 million clones, 95% to 99% seen once. The sample consisted of naive CD4+ T cells sorted from blood. Subset meaning: CD45RA+ positively selected. Source of these receptors: a man aged 25-45 years in good health.

The CDR3 DNA reads TGTGCCAGCAGTTACCGACAGACCAACACTGAAGCTTTCTTT. It is translated as CASSYRQTNTEAFF. The chain combines TRBV6-5 with TRBJ1-1; D may be TRBD1 (5 bases). V lost 2 bases, J lost 2 bases, and 9 bases lay in between. This CDR3 comprises 14 residues. The germline gives CDR1 MNHEY, CDR2 SVGAGI.

The rearrangement uses TRBV7-6 and TRBJ1-5; D ambiguous. Trimming cost V 0 bases and J 0 bases, with 18 bases left between them. CDR3 size: 19 residues. The V gene's germline CDR1 is SGHVS and CDR2 FNYEAQ. The CDR3 region is CASSLAVGVSSISNQPQHF. Here the CDR3 DNA reads TGTGCCAGCAGCTTAGCGGTTGGGGTTAGCTCCATTAGCAATCAGCCCCAGCATTTT. The full variable domain, with the rest looked up from reference TRBV7-6 and TRBJ1-5, is GAGVSQSPRYKVTKRGQDVALRCDPISGHVSLYWYRQALGQGPEFLTYFNYEAQQDKSGLPNDRFSAERPEGSISTLTIQRTEQRDSAMYRCASSLAVGVSSISNQPQHFGDGTRLSIL.

The chain combines TRBV14 with TRBJ1-1, with 8 nucleotides matching TRBD1. V lost 3 bases, J lost 4 bases, and 7 bases stayed unmatched. This CDR3 spans 15 amino acids. Germline V lookup: CDR1 SGHDN, CDR2 FVKESK. CDR3 amino acids: CASSQRTGSVTEAFF. The CDR3 nucleotides read TGTGCCAGCAGCCAGAGGACAGGGTCGGTCACTGAAGCTTTCTTT. Variable domain in full (rest from reference TRBV14 and TRBJ1-1): EAGVTQFPSHSVIEKGQTVTLRCDPISGHDNLYWYRRVMGKEIKFLLHFVKESKQDESGMPNNRFLAERTGGTYSTLKVQPAELEDSGVYFCASSQRTGSVTEAFFGQGTRLTVV.

This clone was seen once. This chain links TRBV21-1 with TRBJ1-5. TRBV21-1 is a listed pseudogene. This CDR3 has 11 residues. In DNA, the CDR3 is TGTGCCAGCAGCCCAAGTCAGCCCCAGCATTTT. This gives the protein CASSPSQPQHF.

This chain uses TRBV29-1 with TRBJ2-7, with TRBD1 matching over 8 bases. Germline lookup yields CDR1 SQVTM and CDR2 ANQGSEA. The CDR3 is made up of 14 amino acids. V lost 7 bases, J lost 0 bases, and 8 bases stayed unmatched. The CDR3 protein is CSAQRTGSSYEQYF. CDR3 coding DNA: TGCAGCGCCCAACGGACAGGGAGCTCCTACGAGCAGTACTTC.

The chain couples TRBV29-1 to TRBJ1-2; possible D gene TRBD1, 6 bases. V gave up 4 bases and J gave up 14 bases, with 23 bases separating them. Germline V gene sequence: CDR1 SQVTM, CDR2 ANQGSEA. CDR3 length: 13 residues. CDR3 sequence (DNA): TGCAGCGTTGTAGTCAGGGGAGGGATTAAGGCAACCTTC. Protein product: CSVVVRGGIKATF.

The rearrangement joins TRBV6-5 to TRBJ1-2; 7 bases agree with TRBD1. Germline V gene data show CDR1 as MNHEY and CDR2 as SVGAGI. This CDR3 comprises 12 residues. V lost 6 bases and J lost 4; bases outside the gene matches: 2. Here the CDR3 reads CASRGQPYGYTF. The CDR3 region has the DNA TGTGCCAGCAGGGGACAGCCCTATGGCTACACCTTC.

The rearrangement uses TRBV28 and TRBJ2-1, with D tentatively TRBD2 (6 bases). The length of the CDR3 is 13 residues. The germline V gene has CDR1 MDHEN and CDR2 SYDVKM. Trimming left V 4 bases short and J 7 bases short, with 11 bases between. The CDR3 DNA reads as TGTGCCAGCAGTTCATGGAGGGGTAATGAGCAGTTCTTC. The encoded protein is CASSSWRGNEQFF.

V is TRBV4-3 and J is TRBJ2-3; 10 bases map to TRBD2. This CDR3 is built from 16 residues. Trimming at V came to 3 bases and at J to 1 base, leaving 4 bases not matched to a gene. The V gene's germline CDR1 is LGHNA and CDR2 YSLEER. The CDR3 nucleotides are TGCGCCAGCAGCCAGGTACTAGCGGGGCGCACAGATACGCAGTATTTT. This gives the protein CASSQVLAGRTDTQYF.

The V call is TRBV15, the J call TRBJ2-5, with D hard to call. Germline CDR1 is LNHNV and CDR2 is YYDKDF (reference sequence). V was pared by 0 bases and J by 9 bases, with 14 bases between. The CDR3 is made up of 14 amino acids. This CDR3 is CATSRDYSRPAQYF. The CDR3 nucleotides are TGTGCCACCAGCAGAGACTACTCCCGACCGGCCCAGTACTTC. Full variable domain (outside the CDR3, taken from reference TRBV15 and TRBJ2-5): DAMVIQNPRYQVTQFGKPVTLSCSQTLNHNVMYWYQQKSSQAPKLLFHYYDKDFNNEADTPDNFQSRRPNTSFCFLDIRSPGLGDTAMYLCATSRDYSRPAQYFGPGTRLLVL.

This chain uses TRBV6-1 with TRBJ1-5; D call uncertain. Germline V lookup: CDR1 MNHNS, CDR2 SASEGT. Trimming left V 7 bases short and J 0 bases short, with 7 bases between. The CDR3 is 13 amino acids. This CDR3 reads CASKTNSNQPQHF. The CDR3 coding sequence is TGTGCCAGCAAAACGAATAGCAATCAGCCCCAGCATTTT.

J is TRBJ1-5 and V is TRBV7-8; D perhaps matches TRBD1 (6 bases). This CDR3 spans 15 amino acids. V lost 0 bases and J lost 7, with 13 bases in between. The V gene's germline CDR1 is SGHVS and CDR2 FQNEAQ. The CDR3 is CASSLALGQGQPQHF. DNA for the CDR3: TGTGCCAGCAGCTTAGCCTTGGGACAAGGACAGCCCCAGCATTTT. Filled out from reference TRBV7-8 and TRBJ1-5, the complete variable domain reads GAGVSQSPRYKVAKRGQDVALRCDPISGHVSLFWYQQALGQGPEFLTYFQNEAQLDKSGLPSDRFFAERPEGSVSTLKIQRTQQEDSAVYLCASSLALGQGQPQHFGDGTRLSIL.

The V and J genes are TRBV21-1 and TRBJ2-7; the D segment call TRBD1 is taken from the table without a DNA check. TRBV21-1 is marked as a pseudogene. The CDR3 loop spans 14 amino acids. The CDR3 here is CASSLRGRGDEQYF. The CDR3 DNA is TGTGCCAGCAGCCTACGTGGCAGGGGGGACGAGCAGTACTTC.

This chain connects TRBV5-5 to TRBJ2-3; the match to TRBD2 covers 11 bases. The V segment lost 4 bases and the J segment 5 bases; nucleotides outside the gene matches: 15. This CDR3 is 18 amino acids long. From germline, CDR1 is SGHKS and CDR2 YYEKEE (reference sequence). The CDR3 coding sequence is TGTGCCAGCAGCCCGGGACTAGCGGCCCTCTCGAGGATAGATACGCAGTATTTT. This encodes CASSPGLAALSRIDTQYF.

Comments on this clone: In the same sample, other DNA sequences code for this CDR3. The V and J genes are TRBV14 and TRBJ1-2; 9 bases match TRBD1. The CDR3 runs to 13 residues. Germline-derived CDR1 and CDR2 are SGHDN and FVKESK. Losses at the gene ends were 4 bases for V and 8 bases for J; bases not matched to a gene: 5. Here the CDR3 reads CASSPRTGDGYTF. The CDR3 DNA follows: TGTGCCAGCAGCCCCCGGACAGGGGACGGCTACACCTTC.

The chain links TRBV18 to TRBJ2-1; D remains unclear. The V and J ends lost 6 bases and 2 bases respectively, with 14 bases between them. CDR1 and CDR2 from the germline V gene are KGHSH and LQKENI. The CDR3 consists of 15 residues. CDR3 DNA: TGTGCCAGCTCTACACGGGCGGCCCCCTACAATGAGCAGTTCTTC. Protein sequence: CASSTRAAPYNEQFF.

The chain recombines TRBV29-1 with TRBJ2-7, with D tentatively TRBD2 (6 bases). Germline CDR1 reads SQVTM; CDR2 reads ANQGSEA. V was shortened by 7 bases and J by 6 bases, with 13 bases between the two germline ends. The CDR3 extends over 11 amino acids. CDR3 protein: CSATGVGEQYF. DNA of the CDR3: TGCAGCGCCACGGGGGTAGGCGAGCAGTACTTC.

The rearrangement links TRBV29-1 to TRBJ2-1, with D possibly TRBD1 on 5 matching bases. From germline, CDR1 is SQVTM and CDR2 ANQGSEA. The CDR3 contains 14 residues. V was cut by 6 bases and J by 2 bases, with 14 bases left in between. The CDR3 nucleotides read TGCAGCGTCAGCGTATCCAGGGCCTACAATGAGCAGTTCTTC. Amino acids: CSVSVSRAYNEQFF.

This chain links TRBV5-8 with TRBJ1-5; D is ambiguous. Trimming cost V 6 bases and J 0 bases, with 13 bases left between them. The CDR3 sequence is 15 residues long. Germline V lookup: CDR1 SGHTS, CDR2 YDEGEE. The CDR3 loop is CASNSRRISNQPQHF. DNA of the CDR3: TGTGCCAGCAACTCCAGAAGGATTAGCAATCAGCCCCAGCATTTT.

The genes are TRBV5-1 and TRBJ2-7, with D perhaps matching TRBD2 (5 bases). This CDR3 comprises 13 residues. The germline V gene encodes CDR1 SGHRS and CDR2 YFSETQ. V lost 0 bases, J lost 3 bases, and 7 bases lay in between. CDR3 DNA sequence: TGCGCCAGCAGCTTGGAACGGGGCTACGAGCAGTACTTC. Amino acids: CASSLERGYEQYF.

V and J are TRBV5-4 and TRBJ2-3; 8 bases align to TRBD2. Germline CDR1 and CDR2: SGHNT and YYREEE (reference sequence). With V trimmed by 8 bases and J by 4 bases, 18 bases remained unmatched. CDR3 size: 17 residues. DNA for the CDR3: TGTGCCAGTAAACTCAATGCGGGAGGTCGGGGAGCAGATACGCAGTATTTT. Residues: CASKLNAGGRGADTQYF.

The gene calls are TRBV11-2 and TRBJ1-1; no definite D call. Per the germline V gene, CDR1 is SGHAT and CDR2 is FQNNGV. This CDR3 comprises 15 residues. The V and J ends lost 6 bases and 3 bases respectively, with 17 bases between them. The CDR3 here is CASRPDAWYHTEAFF. For the CDR3, the DNA is TGTGCCAGCAGACCCGATGCCTGGTATCACACTGAAGCTTTCTTT.

V is TRBV5-1 and J is TRBJ2-5, with D possibly TRBD2 on 6 matching bases. The V gene's germline CDR1 is SGHRS and CDR2 YFSETQ. V dropped 3 bases and J dropped 5 bases, with 11 bases sitting between them. There are 13 residues in the CDR3. This chain's CDR3 is CASSWDWEETQYF. The CDR3 nucleotides read TGCGCCAGCAGCTGGGACTGGGAGGAGACCCAGTACTTC. Looking up the rest from reference TRBV5-1 and TRBJ2-5 gives the full variable domain: KAGVTQTPRYLIKTRGQQVTLSCSPISGHRSVSWYQQTPGQGLQFLFEYFSETQRNKGNFPGRFSGRQFSNSRSEMNVSTLELGDSALYLCASSWDWEETQYFGPGTRLLVL.

The chain links TRBV15 to TRBJ2-5; 11 positions match TRBD2. The CDR3 is 15 residues long. V was clipped by 4 bases and J by 2 bases; unmatched bases: 3. Germline V gene sequence: CDR1 LNHNV, CDR2 YYDKDF (reference sequence). DNA for the CDR3: TGTGCCACCAGCACGGGACTAGCGGTACAAGAGACCCAGTACTTC. Its protein product is CATSTGLAVQETQYF.